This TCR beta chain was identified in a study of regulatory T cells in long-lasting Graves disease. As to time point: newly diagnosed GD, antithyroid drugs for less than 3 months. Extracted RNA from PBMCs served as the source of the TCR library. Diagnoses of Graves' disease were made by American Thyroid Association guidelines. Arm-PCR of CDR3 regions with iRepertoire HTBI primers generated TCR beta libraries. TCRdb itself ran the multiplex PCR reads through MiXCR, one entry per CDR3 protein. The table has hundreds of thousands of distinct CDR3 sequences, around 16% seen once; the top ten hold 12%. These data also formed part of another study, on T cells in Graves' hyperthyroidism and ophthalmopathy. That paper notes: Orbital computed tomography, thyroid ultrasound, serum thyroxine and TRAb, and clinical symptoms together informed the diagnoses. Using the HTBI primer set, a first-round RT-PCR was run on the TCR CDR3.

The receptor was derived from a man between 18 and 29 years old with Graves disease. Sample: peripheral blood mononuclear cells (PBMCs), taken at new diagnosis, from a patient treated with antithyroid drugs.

The DNA of the CDR3 is TGTGCCAGCAGTTACCTAAACCCGGGACAGGGGAACTATGGCTACACCTTC. This gives the protein CASSYLNPGQGNYGYTF. J is TRBJ1-2 and V is TRBV6-5, with 10 bases lining up with TRBD1. The germline V gene has CDR1 MNHEY and CDR2 SVGAGI. The CDR3 spans 17 residues. The trim removed 2 bases at V and 2 bases at J, leaving 8 bases unmatched.